Listed here are 11 T cell receptor beta chains from one sample, sequenced in a study of identifying expanded T cells in peripheral blood. Method: immunoSEQ multiplex PCR; TCRdb's copy keeps in-frame clones and lacks some. Found here are about 89,000 clones, more than 75% of them singletons; the top ten hold 4.5% to 7%. Sequenced sample: blood. The receptors come from a person aged 18 to 70 in good health.

The V and J genes are TRBV4-3 and TRBJ2-7, with a weak D call TRBD1 (5 bases). The CDR3 runs 14 residues. Trimming shortened V by 1 base and J by 2 bases, and 9 bases separated the two germline ends. Germline CDR1 is LGHNA and CDR2 is YSLEER. CDR3 sequence reads: CASSQVGRAYEQYF. The CDR3 bases are TGCGCCAGCAGCCAAGTAGGCAGGGCCTACGAGCAGTACTTC.

This chain links TRBV19 with TRBJ1-5; a possible D gene is TRBD1 (5 bases). In germline, CDR1 is LNHDA, CDR2 SQIVND (reference sequence). The CDR3 runs 13 residues. Deletions cut 4 bases from V and 5 bases from J, with 9 bases between. The CDR3 DNA is TGTGCCAGTAGTAGGGGGTGGCATCAGCCCCAGCATTTT. Translating gives CASSRGWHQPQHF.

The table lists this clone with a few counts. This chain connects TRBV28 to TRBJ1-1; D unresolved. CDR3 size: 10 residues. V was clipped by 8 bases and J by 6 bases, with 7 bases between them. CDR1 and CDR2 from the germline V gene are MDHEN and SYDVKM. CDR3 sequence reads: CASGRSEAFF. The DNA for the CDR3 is TGTGCCAGCGGGCGGTCTGAAGCTTTCTTT.

The gene calls are TRBV7-9 and TRBJ1-2; no firm D call. V lost 3 bases and J 7 bases, leaving 18 bases between the germline ends. This CDR3 is 15 amino acids long. Germline assignment: CDR1 SEHNR and CDR2 FQNEAQ (reference sequence). The CDR3 is CASSFAGSRMPGYTF. The CDR3 nucleotides read TGTGCCAGCAGCTTCGCAGGTTCTCGGATGCCTGGCTACACCTTC.

The chain is built from TRBV5-4 and TRBJ2-3; 8 bases align to TRBD2. The germline gives CDR1 SGHNT, CDR2 YYREEE (reference sequence). CDR3 length: 14 amino acids. The junction had 6 bases not matched to a gene; V was cut back by 3 bases and J by 6 bases. Written as DNA, the CDR3 is TGTGCCAGCAGCTCAGCGGGGGCGGGGGATACGCAGTATTTT. Its translation: CASSSAGAGDTQYF.

The chain uses TRBV6-4 and TRBJ2-3; the D gene is possibly TRBD1 (5 bases). CDR3 length: 14 residues. Looked up from germline, CDR1 is MRHNA and CDR2 is SNTAGT. V lost 5 bases to trimming and J lost 1 base, with 10 bases between them. The CDR3 region is CASSQQGRTDTQYF. CDR3 DNA sequence: TGTGCCAGCAGTCAGCAGGGCCGCACAGATACGCAGTATTTT.

About this clone: One end of the junction does not line up with germline, which may come from a read error. The genes are TRBV5-6 and TRBJ1-1; 10 bases align to TRBD1. This CDR3 is built from 17 residues. Looked up from germline, CDR1 is SGHDT and CDR2 is YYEEEE. The CDR3 coding sequence is TGTGCCAGCGGCTTAAAAGACAGGGGGCTCACGAACACTGAAGCTTTCTTT. This encodes CASGLKDRGLTNTEAFF.

This chain connects TRBV10-3 to TRBJ2-5, with 15 positions matching TRBD2. Germline loops: CDR1 ENHRY, CDR2 SYGVKD. This CDR3 spans 17 amino acids. The junction had 10 bases not matched to a gene; V was cut back by 6 bases and J by 5 bases. The CDR3, as DNA: TGTGCCATCAGCCGGACTAGCGGGGGGGCAGAGGGTGAGACCCAGTACTTC. Translation gives CAISRTSGGAEGETQYF.

The rearrangement links TRBV5-5 to TRBJ1-2; D not certain. CDR1 is SGHKS, CDR2 YYEKEE, per germline (reference sequence). V lost 4 bases and J lost 7, with 8 bases in between. This CDR3 has 11 residues. CDR3 sequence: CASSLVAGYTF. The CDR3 nucleotides are TGTGCCAGCAGCCTGGTGGCTGGCTACACCTTC.

The V call is TRBV14, the J call TRBJ2-2; a weak D match, TRBD2 (5 bases). V lost 0 bases and J lost 6, with 14 bases in between. CDR3 size: 16 residues. Germline V CDR1 and CDR2: SGHDN, FVKESK. The CDR3 region is CASSQDRFVGAGELFF. The CDR3 coding sequence is TGTGCCAGCAGCCAAGATCGCTTTGTCGGGGCCGGGGAGCTGTTTTTT. The full variable domain, rest sourced from reference TRBV14 and TRBJ2-2, is EAGVTQFPSHSVIEKGQTVTLRCDPISGHDNLYWYRRVMGKEIKFLLHFVKESKQDESGMPNNRFLAERTGGTYSTLKVQPAELEDSGVYFCASSQDRFVGAGELFFGEGSRLTVL.

The CDR3: CASSQYPGGTEAFF. For the CDR3, the DNA is TGTGCCAGCAGCCAATATCCGGGGGGCACTGAAGCTTTCTTT. The chain joins TRBV14 to TRBJ1-1; D might be TRBD1 (5 bases). With 2 bases removed from V and 4 bases from J, the gap between germline ends came to 11 bases. This CDR3 is built from 14 residues. Germline CDR1 is SGHDN and CDR2 is FVKESK.